A selection of T cell receptor beta chains follows, all from one sample in a study of OX40 agonist ivuxolimab in advanced cancers. The method was immunoSEQ multiplex PCR; TCRdb's version includes in-frame clones alone and lacks a portion of them. The sample shows about 60,000 clones, 85% of them seen only once. The sample here was CD4+ or CD8+ T cells sorted from blood, taken in a trial of the OX40 agonist ivuxolimab. The receptors derive from an adult with an advanced solid tumor such as melanoma, head and neck, liver or kidney cancer. CDR3s include the opening cysteine and the closing phenylalanine or tryptophan. The D gene is left open where the match is weak. Rows give clone size only sometimes, using once, few, many, or a class for an expanded clone.

J gene: TRBJ1-1
V gene: TRBV6-5
CDR3 length: 12
D gene: NA
clone size: NA
CDR3 protein: CASHRGVSEAFF
CDR3 DNA: TGTGCCAGCCATAGGGGAGTGTCTGAAGCTTTCTTT

J gene: TRBJ2-7
V gene: TRBV5-5
CDR3 length: 14
D gene: TRBD2
clone size: once
CDR3 protein: CASSLDPLGGEQYF
CDR3 DNA: TGTGCCAGCAGCTTGGACCCCTTGGGGGGGGAGCAGTACTTC

J gene: TRBJ1-4
V gene: TRBV19
CDR3 length: 13
D gene: NA
clone size: NA
CDR3 protein: CASTTQGPEKLFF
CDR3 DNA: TGTGCCAGTACCACACAGGGCCCTGAAAAACTGTTTTTT

J gene: TRBJ2-6
V gene: TRBV11-3
CDR3 length: 16
D gene: TRBD1
clone size: NA
CDR3 protein: CASGKGQDSGANVLTF
CDR3 DNA: TGTGCCAGTGGTAAGGGACAGGACTCTGGGGCCAACGTCCTGACTTTC

J gene: TRBJ1-1
V gene: TRBV9
CDR3 length: 16
D gene: NA
clone size: NA
CDR3 protein: CASSVEAHPGNTEAFF
CDR3 DNA: TGTGCCAGCAGCGTAGAGGCCCACCCTGGGAACACTGAAGCTTTCTTT

J gene: TRBJ1-1
V gene: TRBV4-3
CDR3 length: 20
D gene: NA
clone size: NA
CDR3 protein: CASSQDKVERGADLNTEAFF
CDR3 DNA: TGCGCCAGCAGCCAAGATAAGGTGGAACGGGGGGCCGATTTGAACACTGAAGCTTTCTTT

J gene: TRBJ2-6
V gene: TRBV5-4
CDR3 length: 19
D gene: TRBD1
clone size: NA
CDR3 protein: CASSLEGQGAFSGANVLTF
CDR3 DNA: TGTGCCAGCAGCTTGGAGGGACAGGGTGCCTTCTCTGGGGCCAACGTCCTGACTTTC

J gene: TRBJ2-1
V gene: TRBV19
CDR3 length: 14
D gene: NA
clone size: once
CDR3 protein: CASSMYLAYNEQFF
CDR3 DNA: TGTGCCAGTAGTATGTATCTAGCCTACAATGAGCAGTTCTTC

J gene: TRBJ2-3
V gene: TRBV13
CDR3 length: 17
D gene: TRBD2
clone size: NA
CDR3 protein: CASSLGLRGGSTDTQYF
CDR3 DNA: TGTGCCAGCAGCTTAGGCCTGCGCGGGGGAAGCACAGATACGCAGTATTTT

J gene: TRBJ2-4
V gene: TRBV7-9
CDR3 length: 13
D gene: NA
clone size: NA
CDR3 protein: CASSFTHTNIQYF
CDR3 DNA: TGTGCCAGCAGCTTCACGCACACAAACATTCAGTACTTC

J gene: TRBJ2-3
V gene: TRBV19
CDR3 length: 13
D gene: NA
clone size: NA
CDR3 protein: CASSRENTDTQYF
CDR3 DNA: TGTGCCAGTAGTCGGGAGAACACAGATACGCAGTATTTT

J gene: TRBJ2-1
V gene: TRBV6-1
CDR3 length: 13
D gene: TRBD1
clone size: NA
CDR3 protein: CASRPRDRAWQFF
CDR3 DNA: TGTGCCAGCAGACCCCGGGACAGGGCATGGCAGTTCTTC

J gene: TRBJ1-3
V gene: TRBV5-4
CDR3 length: 16
D gene: TRBD1
clone size: NA
CDR3 protein: CASSPMTGFTGNTIYF
CDR3 DNA: TGTGCCAGCAGCCCTATGACAGGGTTTACTGGAAACACCATATATTTT

J gene: TRBJ2-3
V gene: TRBV19
CDR3 length: 14
D gene: TRBD2
clone size: NA
CDR3 protein: CASTSGRVTDTQYF
CDR3 DNA: TGTGCCAGTACTAGCGGGAGGGTCACAGATACGCAGTATTTT

J gene: TRBJ2-7
V gene: TRBV28
CDR3 length: 13
D gene: TRBD1
clone size: once
CDR3 protein: CASHEGARFGQYF
CDR3 DNA: TGTGCCAGCCATGAGGGGGCGCGGTTCGGGCAGTACTTC

J gene: TRBJ2-7
V gene: TRBV5-4
CDR3 length: 14
D gene: TRBD1
clone size: NA
CDR3 protein: CASSPGQGKDEQYF
CDR3 DNA: TGTGCCAGCAGCCCGGGACAGGGGAAGGACGAGCAGTACTTC

J gene: TRBJ1-2
V gene: TRBV21-1
CDR3 length: 15
D gene: NA
clone size: NA
CDR3 protein: CASSKGAPANYGYTF
CDR3 DNA: TGTGCCAGCAGCAAAGGGGCTCCCGCTAACTATGGCTACACCTTC

J gene: TRBJ1-1
V gene: TRBV7-2
CDR3 length: 14
D gene: NA
clone size: NA
CDR3 protein: CASSLSGMNTEAFF
CDR3 DNA: TGTGCCAGCAGCTTGTCAGGGATGAACACTGAAGCTTTCTTT

J gene: TRBJ2-5
V gene: TRBV2
CDR3 length: 14
D gene: NA
clone size: NA
CDR3 protein: CASSEGTRKETQYF
CDR3 DNA: TGTGCCAGCAGTGAAGGGACCCGAAAAGAGACCCAGTACTTC

J gene: TRBJ1-4
V gene: TRBV21-1
CDR3 length: 14
D gene: NA
clone size: NA
CDR3 protein: CASSKPRQDEKLFF
CDR3 DNA: TGTGCCAGCAGCAAACCTAGACAAGATGAAAAACTGTTTTTT

J gene: TRBJ1-3
V gene: TRBV18
CDR3 length: 16
D gene: NA
clone size: NA
CDR3 protein: CASSLESQRSGNTIYF
CDR3 DNA: TGTGCCAGCTCACTTGAATCTCAGCGCTCTGGAAACACCATATATTTT

J gene: TRBJ2-2
V gene: TRBV7-2
CDR3 length: 14
D gene: TRBD2
clone size: NA
CDR3 protein: CASSRGGNTGELFF
CDR3 DNA: TGTGCCAGCAGCCGCGGGGGGAACACCGGGGAGCTGTTTTTT

J gene: TRBJ2-7
V gene: TRBV11-2
CDR3 length: 13
D gene: NA
clone size: NA
CDR3 protein: CASSPRQLYEQYF
CDR3 DNA: TGTGCCAGCAGCCCCCGACAGCTCTACGAGCAGTACTTC

J gene: TRBJ2-1
V gene: TRBV7-7
CDR3 length: 15
D gene: TRBD1
clone size: NA
CDR3 protein: CASSPGTGIGNEQFF
CDR3 DNA: TGTGCCAGCAGCCCGGGGACAGGGATCGGCAATGAGCAGTTCTTC

J gene: TRBJ2-7
V gene: TRBV5-5
CDR3 length: 16
D gene: NA
clone size: NA
CDR3 protein: CARPFEDRRKPYEQYF
CDR3 DNA: TGTGCCAGACCCTTCGAAGACAGGCGAAAACCCTACGAGCAGTACTTC

J gene: TRBJ2-7
V gene: TRBV6-1
CDR3 length: 12
D gene: TRBD2
clone size: NA
CDR3 protein: CASRRGLREQYF
CDR3 DNA: TGTGCCAGCCGGCGGGGGTTGAGGGAGCAGTACTTC

J gene: TRBJ2-7
V gene: TRBV9
CDR3 length: 15
D gene: TRBD1
clone size: NA
CDR3 protein: CASSATGASSYEQYF
CDR3 DNA: TGTGCCAGCAGCGCCACAGGGGCGAGCTCCTACGAGCAGTACTTC

J gene: TRBJ2-1
V gene: TRBV11-1
CDR3 length: 13
D gene: NA
clone size: NA
CDR3 protein: CASSTTEGGEQFF
CDR3 DNA: TGTGCCAGCAGCACTACTGAAGGGGGTGAGCAGTTCTTC

J gene: TRBJ1-5
V gene: TRBV19
CDR3 length: 15
D gene: TRBD1
clone size: NA
CDR3 protein: CASSLSQGAGQPQHF
CDR3 DNA: TGTGCCAGTAGCCTGAGTCAGGGGGCCGGTCAGCCCCAGCATTTT

J gene: TRBJ2-7
V gene: TRBV5-6
CDR3 length: 15
D gene: NA
clone size: NA
CDR3 protein: CASSLDGGTPYEQYF
CDR3 DNA: TGTGCCAGCAGCTTGGACGGGGGTACCCCCTACGAGCAGTACTTC

J gene: TRBJ2-3
V gene: TRBV18
CDR3 length: 13
D gene: NA
clone size: NA
CDR3 protein: CASSPTTTDTQYF
CDR3 DNA: TGTGCCAGCTCACCAACAACGACAGATACGCAGTATTTT

J gene: TRBJ2-2
V gene: TRBV11-2
CDR3 length: 15
D gene: NA
clone size: NA
CDR3 protein: CASSLVGSDSGELFF
CDR3 DNA: TGTGCCAGCAGCTTAGTAGGCTCAGACTCAGGAGAGCTGTTTTTT

J gene: TRBJ2-7
V gene: TRBV5-1
CDR3 length: 16
D gene: TRBD2
clone size: NA
CDR3 protein: CASSNGTSGPSYEQYF
CDR3 DNA: TGCGCCAGCAGCAATGGGACTAGCGGGCCTTCCTACGAGCAGTACTTC

J gene: TRBJ1-4
V gene: TRBV4-2
CDR3 length: 17
D gene: TRBD1
clone size: NA
CDR3 protein: CASSQEGQGGGGEKLFF
CDR3 DNA: TGTGCCAGCAGCCAAGAGGGACAGGGGGGCGGCGGAGAAAAACTGTTTTTT

J gene: TRBJ1-3
V gene: TRBV19
CDR3 length: 12
D gene: NA
clone size: NA
CDR3 protein: CASSRTRNTIYF
CDR3 DNA: TGTGCCAGTAGTCGAACCCGAAACACCATATATTTT

J gene: TRBJ2-7
V gene: TRBV7-9
CDR3 length: 14
D gene: TRBD2
clone size: NA
CDR3 protein: CASSHRLPGGEQYF
CDR3 DNA: TGTGCCAGCAGCCACAGACTCCCCGGGGGGGAGCAGTACTTC

J gene: TRBJ1-6
V gene: TRBV7-9
CDR3 length: 17
D gene: NA
clone size: NA
CDR3 protein: CASSSESASSYNSPLHF
CDR3 DNA: TGTGCCAGCAGCTCAGAATCAGCGAGCTCCTATAATTCACCCCTCCACTTT

J gene: TRBJ2-2
V gene: TRBV11-3
CDR3 length: 13
D gene: NA
clone size: NA
CDR3 protein: CASSLEGTGELFF
CDR3 DNA: TGTGCCAGCAGCTTAGAAGGGACCGGGGAGCTGTTTTTT

J gene: TRBJ2-7
V gene: TRBV18
CDR3 length: 14
D gene: TRBD2
clone size: NA
CDR3 protein: CASSPGLAAYEQYF
CDR3 DNA: TGTGCCAGCTCACCGGGACTAGCGGCCTACGAGCAGTACTTC

J gene: TRBJ2-3
V gene: TRBV7-9
CDR3 length: 17
D gene: TRBD2
clone size: NA
CDR3 protein: CASSLGSGGRATDTQYF
CDR3 DNA: TGTGCCAGCAGCTTAGGGTCCGGCGGGAGGGCGACAGATACGCAGTATTTT

J gene: TRBJ2-5
V gene: TRBV20-1
CDR3 length: 11
D gene: NA
clone size: NA
CDR3 protein: CSASQRETQYF
CDR3 DNA: TGCAGTGCTTCCCAGAGGGAGACCCAGTACTTC

J gene: TRBJ1-2
V gene: TRBV5-1
CDR3 length: 19
D gene: TRBD1
clone size: NA
CDR3 protein: CASSSKVGDRELTTYGYTF
CDR3 DNA: TGCGCCAGCAGCTCGAAAGTAGGGGACAGGGAATTAACCACGTATGGCTACACCTTC

J gene: TRBJ1-2
V gene: TRBV5-5
CDR3 length: 13
D gene: NA
clone size: NA
CDR3 protein: CASSRTSPYGSTF
CDR3 DNA: TGTGCCAGCAGCAGAACCTCTCCCTATGGCTCCACCTTC

J gene: TRBJ1-2
V gene: TRBV18
CDR3 length: 13
D gene: NA
clone size: NA
CDR3 protein: CASSPPNNYGYTF
CDR3 DNA: TGTGCCAGCTCACCACCGAATAACTATGGCTACACCTTC

J gene: TRBJ2-1
V gene: TRBV4-2
CDR3 length: 16
D gene: NA
clone size: few
CDR3 protein: CASSHSGGGGYNEQFF
CDR3 DNA: TGTGCCAGCAGCCACTCAGGGGGCGGGGGCTACAATGAGCAGTTCTTC

J gene: TRBJ1-2
V gene: TRBV4-3
CDR3 length: 15
D gene: NA
clone size: NA
CDR3 protein: CASSQVTGSNYGYTF
CDR3 DNA: TGCGCCAGCAGCCAAGTGACAGGTTCTAACTATGGCTACACCTTC

J gene: TRBJ1-1
V gene: TRBV5-1
CDR3 length: 16
D gene: NA
clone size: NA
CDR3 protein: CASSLVTGGGRTEAFF
CDR3 DNA: TGCGCCAGCAGCTTGGTCACTGGCGGGGGGAGAACTGAAGCTTTCTTT

J gene: TRBJ2-7
V gene: TRBV10-3
CDR3 length: 17
D gene: TRBD2
clone size: few
CDR3 protein: CAISGGLTGGSSYEQYF
CDR3 DNA: TGTGCCATCAGTGGGGGTTTAACGGGAGGGAGCTCCTACGAGCAGTACTTC

J gene: TRBJ2-7
V gene: TRBV5-1
CDR3 length: 16
D gene: NA
clone size: NA
CDR3 protein: CASSLEASVVSYEQYF
CDR3 DNA: TGCGCCAGCAGCTTGGAGGCTAGCGTTGTCTCCTACGAGCAGTACTTC

J gene: TRBJ2-1
V gene: TRBV9
CDR3 length: 14
D gene: NA
clone size: NA
CDR3 protein: CASSAAGQLYEQFF
CDR3 DNA: TGTGCCAGCAGCGCGGCCGGACAACTGTATGAGCAGTTCTTC